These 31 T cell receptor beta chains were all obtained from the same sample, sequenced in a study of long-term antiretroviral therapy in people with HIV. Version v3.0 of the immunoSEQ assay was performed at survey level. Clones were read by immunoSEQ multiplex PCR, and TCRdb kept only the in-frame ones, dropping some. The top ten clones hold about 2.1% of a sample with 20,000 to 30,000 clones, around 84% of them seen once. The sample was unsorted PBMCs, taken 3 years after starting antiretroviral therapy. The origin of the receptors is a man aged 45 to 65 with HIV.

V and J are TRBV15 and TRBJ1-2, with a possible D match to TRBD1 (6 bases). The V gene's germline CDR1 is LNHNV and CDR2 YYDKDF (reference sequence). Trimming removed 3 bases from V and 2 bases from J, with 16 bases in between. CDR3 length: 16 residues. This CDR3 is CATSSPSRGLNYGYTF. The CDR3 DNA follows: TGTGCCACCAGCAGCCCCTCCCGGGGGCTCAACTATGGCTACACCTTC.

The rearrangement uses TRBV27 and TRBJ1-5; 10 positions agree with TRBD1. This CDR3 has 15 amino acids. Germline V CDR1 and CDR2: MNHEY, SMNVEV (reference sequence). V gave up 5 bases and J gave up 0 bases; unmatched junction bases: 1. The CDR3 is CASSRTGGSNQPQHF. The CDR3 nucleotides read TGTGCCAGCAGTAGGACAGGGGGTAGCAATCAGCCCCAGCATTTT.

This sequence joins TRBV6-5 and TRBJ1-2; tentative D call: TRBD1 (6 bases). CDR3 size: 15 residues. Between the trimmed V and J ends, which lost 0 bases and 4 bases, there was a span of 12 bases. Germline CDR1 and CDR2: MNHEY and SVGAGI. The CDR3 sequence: CASSYSSRDTYGYTF. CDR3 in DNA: TGTGCCAGCAGTTACTCGAGTAGGGACACCTATGGCTACACCTTC.

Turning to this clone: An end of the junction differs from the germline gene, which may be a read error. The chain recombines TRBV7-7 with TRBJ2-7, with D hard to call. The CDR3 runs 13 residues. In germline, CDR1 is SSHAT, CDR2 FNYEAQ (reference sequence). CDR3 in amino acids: CASSRGAVYEQYF. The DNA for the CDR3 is TGTGCTAGCAGCCGAGGCGCTGTTTACGAGCAGTACTTC. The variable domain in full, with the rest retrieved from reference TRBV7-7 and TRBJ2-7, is GAGVSQSPRYKVTKRGQDVTLRCDPISSHATLYWYQQALGQGPEFLTYFNYEAQPDKSGLPSDRFSAERPEGSISTLTIQRTEQRDSAMYRCASSRGAVYEQYFGPGTRLTVT.

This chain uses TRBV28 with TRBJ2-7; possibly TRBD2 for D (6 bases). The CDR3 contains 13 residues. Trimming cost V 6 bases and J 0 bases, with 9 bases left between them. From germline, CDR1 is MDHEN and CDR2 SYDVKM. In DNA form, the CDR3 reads TGTGCCAGCAGGGGGGGTACCTCCTACGAGCAGTACTTC. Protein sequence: CASRGGTSYEQYF.

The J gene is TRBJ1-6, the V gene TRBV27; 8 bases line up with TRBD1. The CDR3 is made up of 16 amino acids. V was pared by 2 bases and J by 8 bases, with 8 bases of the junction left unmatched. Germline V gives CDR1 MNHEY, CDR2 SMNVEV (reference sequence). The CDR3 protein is CASSLPPGTGYSPLHF. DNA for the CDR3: TGTGCCAGCAGTTTACCCCCCGGGACAGGATATTCACCCCTCCACTTT.

CDR3 in amino acids: CASSQDPGLGGELFF. The CDR3 DNA follows: TGTGCCAGCAGCCAAGACCCAGGGCTGGGCGGGGAGCTGTTTTTT. This rearrangement joins TRBV4-2 to TRBJ2-2; possibly TRBD1 for D (5 bases). The germline V and J ends were trimmed by 0 bases and 7 bases, with 12 bases remaining between them. Germline CDR1 and CDR2: LGHNA and YNFKEQ. There are 15 residues in the CDR3.

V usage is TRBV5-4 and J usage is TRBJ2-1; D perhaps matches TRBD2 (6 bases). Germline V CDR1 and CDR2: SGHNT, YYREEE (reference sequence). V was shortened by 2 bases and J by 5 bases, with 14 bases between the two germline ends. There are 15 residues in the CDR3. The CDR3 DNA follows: TGTGCCAGCAGCTTACCGGGACTCCACAACAATGAGCAGTTCTTC. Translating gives CASSLPGLHNNEQFF.

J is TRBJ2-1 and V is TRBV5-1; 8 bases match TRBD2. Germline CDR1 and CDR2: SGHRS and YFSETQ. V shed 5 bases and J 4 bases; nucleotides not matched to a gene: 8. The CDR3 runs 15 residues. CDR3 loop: CASSSTGGPYNEQFF. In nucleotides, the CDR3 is TGCGCCAGCAGTTCCACGGGGGGGCCGTACAATGAGCAGTTCTTC.

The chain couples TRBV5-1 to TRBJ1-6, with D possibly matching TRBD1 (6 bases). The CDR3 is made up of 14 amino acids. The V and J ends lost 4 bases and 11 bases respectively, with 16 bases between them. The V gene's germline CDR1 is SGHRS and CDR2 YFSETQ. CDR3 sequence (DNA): TGCGCCAGCAGCGCGCAGGGGATAAGCGCACCCCTCCACTTT. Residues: CASSAQGISAPLHF.

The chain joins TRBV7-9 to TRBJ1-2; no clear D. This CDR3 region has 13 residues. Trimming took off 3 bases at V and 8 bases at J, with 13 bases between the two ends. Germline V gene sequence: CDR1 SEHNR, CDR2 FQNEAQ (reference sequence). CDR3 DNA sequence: TGTGCCAGCAGCTTGACGTCGGACGGGGGCTACACCTTC. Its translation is CASSLTSDGGYTF.

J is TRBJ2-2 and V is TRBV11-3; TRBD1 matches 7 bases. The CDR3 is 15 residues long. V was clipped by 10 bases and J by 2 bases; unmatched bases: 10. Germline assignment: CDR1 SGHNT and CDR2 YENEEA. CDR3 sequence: CAINTGDINTGELFF. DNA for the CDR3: TGTGCCATCAATACAGGGGACATTAACACCGGGGAGCTGTTTTTT. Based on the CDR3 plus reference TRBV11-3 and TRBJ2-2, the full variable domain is EAGVVQSPRYKIIEKKQPVAFWCNPISGHNTLYWYLQNLGQGPELLIRYENEEAVDDSQLPKDRFSAERLKGVDSTLKIQPAELGDSAVYLCAINTGDINTGELFFGEGSRLTVL.

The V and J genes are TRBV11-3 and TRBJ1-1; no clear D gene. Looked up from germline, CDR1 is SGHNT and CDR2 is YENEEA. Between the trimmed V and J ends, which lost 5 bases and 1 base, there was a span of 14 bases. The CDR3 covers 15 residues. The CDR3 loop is CASSARPGPNTEAFF. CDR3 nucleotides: TGTGCCAGCAGCGCAAGACCAGGCCCGAACACTGAAGCTTTCTTT.

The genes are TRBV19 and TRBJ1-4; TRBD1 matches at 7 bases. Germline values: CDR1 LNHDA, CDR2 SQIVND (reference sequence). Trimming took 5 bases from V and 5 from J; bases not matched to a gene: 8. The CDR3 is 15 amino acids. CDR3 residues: CASSSQTGWNEKLFF. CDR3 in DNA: TGTGCCAGTAGTTCTCAGACAGGGTGGAATGAAAAACTGTTTTTT. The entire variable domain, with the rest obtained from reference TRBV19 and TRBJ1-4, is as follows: DGGITQSPKYLFRKEGQNVTLSCEQNLNHDAMYWYRQDPGQGLRLIYYSQIVNDFQKGDIAEGYSVSREKKESFPLTVTSAQKNPTAFYLCASSSQTGWNEKLFFGSGTQLSVL.

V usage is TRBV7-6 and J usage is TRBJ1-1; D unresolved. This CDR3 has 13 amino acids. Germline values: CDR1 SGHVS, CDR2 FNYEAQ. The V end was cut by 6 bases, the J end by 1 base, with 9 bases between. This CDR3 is CASRTFKNTEAFF. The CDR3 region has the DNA TGTGCCAGCAGAACGTTTAAGAACACTGAAGCTTTCTTT.

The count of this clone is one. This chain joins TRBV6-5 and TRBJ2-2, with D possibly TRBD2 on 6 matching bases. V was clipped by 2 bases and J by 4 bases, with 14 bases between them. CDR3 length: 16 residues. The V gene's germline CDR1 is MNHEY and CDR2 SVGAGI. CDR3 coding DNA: TGTGCCAGCAGTTACGTCGGAGGGACCCCCACCGGGGAGCTGTTTTTT. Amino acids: CASSYVGGTPTGELFF.

CDR3 region: CASSAGPYSSVTEAFF. As DNA, the CDR3 is TGCGCCAGCAGCGCGGGACCCTACTCTTCAGTCACTGAAGCTTTCTTT. The rearrangement joins TRBV5-1 to TRBJ1-1, with a possible D match to TRBD1 (5 bases). The CDR3 consists of 16 residues. The germline V gene encodes CDR1 SGHRS and CDR2 YFSETQ. Trimming left V 4 bases short and J 4 bases short, with 20 bases between.

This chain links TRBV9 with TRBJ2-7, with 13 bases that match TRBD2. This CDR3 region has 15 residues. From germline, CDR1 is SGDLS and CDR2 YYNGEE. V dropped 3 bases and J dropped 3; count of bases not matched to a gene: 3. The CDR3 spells CASSAGLAGVYEQYF. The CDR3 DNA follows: TGTGCCAGCAGCGCCGGACTAGCGGGAGTCTACGAGCAGTACTTC.

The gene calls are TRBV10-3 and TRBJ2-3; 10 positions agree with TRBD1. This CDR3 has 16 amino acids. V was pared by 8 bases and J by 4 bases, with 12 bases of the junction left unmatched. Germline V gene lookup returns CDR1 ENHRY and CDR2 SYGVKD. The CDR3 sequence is CAIQGGDRGHPDTQYF. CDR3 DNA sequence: TGTGCCATCCAGGGGGGAGACAGGGGGCACCCAGATACGCAGTATTTT.

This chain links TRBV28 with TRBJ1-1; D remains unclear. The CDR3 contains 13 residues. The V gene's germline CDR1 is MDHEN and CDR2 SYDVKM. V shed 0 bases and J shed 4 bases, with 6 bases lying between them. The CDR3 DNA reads TGTGCCAGCAGTTTATGGGGCACCACTGAAGCTTTCTTT. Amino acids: CASSLWGTTEAFF.

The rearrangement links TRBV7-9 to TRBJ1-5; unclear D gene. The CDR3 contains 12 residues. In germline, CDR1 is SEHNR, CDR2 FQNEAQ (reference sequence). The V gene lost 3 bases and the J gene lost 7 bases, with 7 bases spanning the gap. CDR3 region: CASSFGPQPQHF. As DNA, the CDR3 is TGTGCCAGCAGCTTCGGTCCACAGCCCCAGCATTTT.

CDR3 in DNA: TGTGCCAGCTCACCGGCTTGGCTCAGCTCTGGAAACACCATATATTTT. The encoded protein is CASSPAWLSSGNTIYF. The gene calls are TRBV18 and TRBJ1-3, with no clear D. From germline, CDR1 is KGHSH and CDR2 LQKENI. V was clipped by 3 bases and J by 0 bases, with 12 bases between them. CDR3 length: 16 amino acids.

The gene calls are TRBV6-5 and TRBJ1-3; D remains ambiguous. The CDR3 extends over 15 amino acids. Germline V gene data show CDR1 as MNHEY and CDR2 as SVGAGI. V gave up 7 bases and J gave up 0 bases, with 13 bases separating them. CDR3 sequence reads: CASILDPSSGNTIYF. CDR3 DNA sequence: TGTGCCAGCATCCTTGATCCTAGCTCTGGAAACACCATATATTTT.

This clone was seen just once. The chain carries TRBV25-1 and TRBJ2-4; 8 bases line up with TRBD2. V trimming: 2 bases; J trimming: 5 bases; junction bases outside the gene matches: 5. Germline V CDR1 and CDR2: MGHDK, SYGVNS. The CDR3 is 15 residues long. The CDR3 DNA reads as TGTGCCAGCAGTGAACTTCGGGGGGGTCAAAACATTCAGTACTTC. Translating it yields CASSELRGGQNIQYF. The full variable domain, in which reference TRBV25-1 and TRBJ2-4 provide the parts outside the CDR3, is EADIYQTPRYLVIGTGKKITLECSQTMGHDKMYWYQQDPGMELHLIHYSYGVNSTEKGDLSSESTVSRIRTEHFPLTLESARPSHTSQYLCASSELRGGQNIQYFGAGTRLSVL.

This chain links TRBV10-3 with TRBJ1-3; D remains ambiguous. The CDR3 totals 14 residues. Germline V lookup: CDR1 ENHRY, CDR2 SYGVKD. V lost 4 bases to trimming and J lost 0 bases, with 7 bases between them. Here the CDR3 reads CAISVTLSGNTIYF. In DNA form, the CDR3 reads TGTGCCATCAGTGTAACGCTCTCTGGAAACACCATATATTTT.

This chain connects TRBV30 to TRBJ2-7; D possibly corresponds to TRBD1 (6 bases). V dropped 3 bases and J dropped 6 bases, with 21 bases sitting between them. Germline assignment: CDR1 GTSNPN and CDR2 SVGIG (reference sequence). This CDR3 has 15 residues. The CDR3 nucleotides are TGTGCCTGGAGCTCTGACAGGCTGATCTGGGGCGAGCAGTACTTC. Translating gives CAWSSDRLIWGEQYF.

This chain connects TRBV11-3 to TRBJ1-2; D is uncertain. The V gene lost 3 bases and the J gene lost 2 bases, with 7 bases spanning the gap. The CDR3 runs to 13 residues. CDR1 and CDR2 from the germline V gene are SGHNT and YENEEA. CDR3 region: CASSFRLNYGYTF. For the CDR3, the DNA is TGTGCCAGCAGCTTTAGGCTCAACTATGGCTACACCTTC.

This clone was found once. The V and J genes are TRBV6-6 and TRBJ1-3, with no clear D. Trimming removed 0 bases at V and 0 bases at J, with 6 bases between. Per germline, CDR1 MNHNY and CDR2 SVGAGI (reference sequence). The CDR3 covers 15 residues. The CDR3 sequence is CASSYSADSGNTIYF. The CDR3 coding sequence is TGTGCCAGCAGTTACTCGGCAGACTCTGGAAACACCATATATTTT.

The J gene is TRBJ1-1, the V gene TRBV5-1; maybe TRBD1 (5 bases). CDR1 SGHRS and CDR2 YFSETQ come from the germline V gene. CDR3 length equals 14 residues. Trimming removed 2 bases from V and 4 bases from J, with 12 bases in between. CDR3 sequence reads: CASSFSGGSTEAFF. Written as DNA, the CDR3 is TGCGCCAGCAGCTTCTCCGGGGGGTCCACTGAAGCTTTCTTT.

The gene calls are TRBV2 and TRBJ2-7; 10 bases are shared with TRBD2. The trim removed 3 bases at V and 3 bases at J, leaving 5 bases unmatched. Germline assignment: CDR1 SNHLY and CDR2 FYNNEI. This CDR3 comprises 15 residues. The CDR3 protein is CASSDGLAVHYEQYF. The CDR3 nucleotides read TGTGCCAGCAGTGACGGACTAGCGGTTCACTACGAGCAGTACTTC.

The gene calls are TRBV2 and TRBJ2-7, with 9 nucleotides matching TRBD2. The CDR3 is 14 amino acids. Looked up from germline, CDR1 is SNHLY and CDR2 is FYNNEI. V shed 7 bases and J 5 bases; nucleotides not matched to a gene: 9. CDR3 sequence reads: CASIGLAGRNEQYF. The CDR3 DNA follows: TGTGCCAGCATAGGGCTAGCGGGGAGGAACGAGCAGTACTTC.